Each of the 5 T cell receptor beta chains below was sequenced from the same sample in a study of CD8 T cells in ankylosing spondylitis. One entry per CDR3 protein, called by TCRdb with MiXCR from the 5' RACE reads. The sample has approximately 140,000 distinct CDR3 sequences, 17% seen once. These receptors have no identified antigens. Overall study findings and caveats: Typical of ankylosing spondylitis blood, it appeared, was a TCR beta motif of eight highly homologous variants.

Material for sequencing was blood, either unsorted or a sorted T cell fraction (not recorded which). Every receptor here comes from a male donor with ankylosing spondylitis.

This clonotype showed up just once. V is TRBV9 and J is TRBJ2-2, with D tentatively TRBD1 (6 bases). The germline CDR1 and CDR2 sequences are SGDLS and YYNGEE. The V end lost 0 bases, the J end lost 4 bases, and 10 bases lay between the germline ends. The CDR3 is 15 amino acids. CDR3 loop: CASSVAGAGTGELFF. DNA for the CDR3: TGTGCCAGCAGCGTAGCAGGGGCGGGCACCGGGGAGCTGTTTTTT.

The V and J genes are TRBV7-9 and TRBJ2-1; possibly TRBD1 for D (6 bases). Trimming stripped 0 bases from V and 6 bases from J, with 18 bases between. CDR3 length equals 17 residues. Per the germline V gene, CDR1 is SEHNR and CDR2 is FQNEAQ (reference sequence). The CDR3 region has the DNA TGTGCCAGCAGCTTAGCTAACAGGGTATTTTTGTTCAATGAGCAGTTCTTC. This translates into CASSLANRVFLFNEQFF.

This clonotype showed up just a few times. This chain connects TRBV10-2 to TRBJ2-1; the D gene is possibly TRBD2 (6 bases). Germline-derived CDR1 and CDR2 are WSHSY and SAAADI. This CDR3 comprises 16 residues. V dropped 0 bases and J dropped 1 base, with 10 bases sitting between them. The CDR3 coding sequence is TGCGCCAGCAGTGAGTCGTCGGGAGATTCCTACAATGAGCAGTTCTTC. Protein: CASSESSGDSYNEQFF.

This rearrangement joins TRBV4-1 to TRBJ2-1, with 9 bases fitting TRBD1. The CDR3 consists of 15 residues. Germline CDR1 is MGHRA and CDR2 is YSYEKL. V lost 5 bases, J lost 3 bases, and 5 bases stayed unmatched. CDR3 coding DNA: TGCGCCAGCAGCGACTCGGGACAGGGCTACAATGAGCAGTTCTTC. Its translation: CASSDSGQGYNEQFF.

V is TRBV27 and J is TRBJ2-2; D might be TRBD2 (6 bases). The germline gives CDR1 MNHEY, CDR2 SMNVEV (reference sequence). V was shortened by 5 bases and J by 4 bases, with 11 bases between the two germline ends. The CDR3 runs to 14 residues. The CDR3 nucleotides read TGTGCCAGCAGTGGGGGGAGGTCCACCGGGGAGCTGTTTTTT. Translated, it gives CASSGGRSTGELFF.